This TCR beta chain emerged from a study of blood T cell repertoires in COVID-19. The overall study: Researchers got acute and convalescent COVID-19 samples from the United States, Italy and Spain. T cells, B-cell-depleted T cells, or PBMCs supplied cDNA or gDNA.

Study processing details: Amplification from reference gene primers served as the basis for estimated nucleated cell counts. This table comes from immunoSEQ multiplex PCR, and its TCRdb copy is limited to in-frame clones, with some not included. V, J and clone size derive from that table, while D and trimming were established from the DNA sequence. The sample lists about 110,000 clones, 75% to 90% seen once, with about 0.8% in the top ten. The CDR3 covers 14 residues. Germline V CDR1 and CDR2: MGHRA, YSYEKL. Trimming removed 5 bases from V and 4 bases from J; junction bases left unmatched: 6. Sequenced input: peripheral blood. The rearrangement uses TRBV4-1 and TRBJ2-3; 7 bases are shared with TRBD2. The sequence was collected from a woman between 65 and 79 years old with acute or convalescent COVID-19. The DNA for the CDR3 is TGCGCCAGCAGCTTCACTAGCGTTCCAGATACGCAGTATTTT. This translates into CASSFTSVPDTQYF.